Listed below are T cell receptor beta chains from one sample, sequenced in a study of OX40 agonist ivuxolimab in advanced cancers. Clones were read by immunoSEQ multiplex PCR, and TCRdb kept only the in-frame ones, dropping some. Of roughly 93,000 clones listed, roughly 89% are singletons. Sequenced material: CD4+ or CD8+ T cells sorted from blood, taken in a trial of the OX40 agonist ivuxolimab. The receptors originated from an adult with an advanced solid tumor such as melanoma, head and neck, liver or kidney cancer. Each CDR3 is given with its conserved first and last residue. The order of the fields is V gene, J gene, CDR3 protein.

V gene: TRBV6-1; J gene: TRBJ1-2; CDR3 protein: CASSQQGNYGYTF
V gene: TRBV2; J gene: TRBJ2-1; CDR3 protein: CASRRTSGIGEQFF
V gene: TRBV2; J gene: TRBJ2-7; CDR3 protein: CASSGGGTYEQYF
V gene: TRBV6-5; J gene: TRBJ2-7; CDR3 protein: CASRLDRGHSYEQYF
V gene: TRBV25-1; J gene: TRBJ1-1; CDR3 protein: CASREDTEAFF
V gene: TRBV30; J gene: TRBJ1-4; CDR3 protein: CAIDSGGNEKLFF
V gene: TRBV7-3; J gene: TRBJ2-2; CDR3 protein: CASAPKNTGELFF
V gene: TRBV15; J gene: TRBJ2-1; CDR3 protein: CATSRDAGGEQFF
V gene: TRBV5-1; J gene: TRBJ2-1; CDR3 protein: CASSLGLAGRDEQFF
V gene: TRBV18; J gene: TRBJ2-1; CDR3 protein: CASSPRAGFSRFNGNEQFF
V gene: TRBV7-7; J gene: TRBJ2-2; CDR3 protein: CASSPRTGGVGELFF
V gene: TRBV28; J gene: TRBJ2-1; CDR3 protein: CASSFPAGAQFF
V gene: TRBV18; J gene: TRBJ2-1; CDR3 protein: CASSLQAVAGGDEQFF
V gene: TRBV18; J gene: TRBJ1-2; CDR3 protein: CASSPTGMVNEDTF
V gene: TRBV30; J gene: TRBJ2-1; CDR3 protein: CAWREQGHNEQFF
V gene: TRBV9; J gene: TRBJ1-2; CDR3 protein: CASTDINQGRGYTF
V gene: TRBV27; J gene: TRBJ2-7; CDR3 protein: CASRETGPYEQYF
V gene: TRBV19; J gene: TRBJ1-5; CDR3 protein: CASSVQGANQPQHF
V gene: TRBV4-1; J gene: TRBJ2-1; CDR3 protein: CASSQTSRFPPFF
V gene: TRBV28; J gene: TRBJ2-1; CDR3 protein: CASSFGGYKAEQFF
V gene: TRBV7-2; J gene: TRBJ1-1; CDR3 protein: CASRRNTEAFF
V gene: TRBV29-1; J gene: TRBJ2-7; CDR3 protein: CSVGAGSGEQYF
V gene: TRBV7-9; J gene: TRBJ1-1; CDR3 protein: CASSLSQGEAEAFF
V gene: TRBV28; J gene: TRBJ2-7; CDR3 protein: CASSLQGGQYF
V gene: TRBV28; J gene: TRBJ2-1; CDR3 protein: CASSSSGIGGDEQFF
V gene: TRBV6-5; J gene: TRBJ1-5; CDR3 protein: CASRGRGNQPQHF
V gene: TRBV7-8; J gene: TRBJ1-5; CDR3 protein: CASSSGFRDSNQPQHF
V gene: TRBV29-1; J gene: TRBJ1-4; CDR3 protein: CSVKSAGGQATNEKLFF
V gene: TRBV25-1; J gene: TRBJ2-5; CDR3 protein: CASGAPLLDETQYF
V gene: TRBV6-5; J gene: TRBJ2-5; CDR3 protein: CASSRDRETQYF
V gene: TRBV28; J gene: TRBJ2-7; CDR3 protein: CASSLGVTARYEQYF
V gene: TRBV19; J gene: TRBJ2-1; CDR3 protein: CASRTGLAVNEQFF
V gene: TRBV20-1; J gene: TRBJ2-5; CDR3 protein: CSARGLETQYF
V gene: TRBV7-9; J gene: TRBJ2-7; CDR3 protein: CASSSGGTYEQYF
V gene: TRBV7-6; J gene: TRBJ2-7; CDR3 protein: CASSRDRAYEQYF
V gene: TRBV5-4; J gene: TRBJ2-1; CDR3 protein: CASSSTGLTQHEQFF
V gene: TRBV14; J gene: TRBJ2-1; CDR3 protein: CATGRGDPYNEQFF
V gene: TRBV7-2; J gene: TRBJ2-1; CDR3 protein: CASRPGLASLDNEQFF
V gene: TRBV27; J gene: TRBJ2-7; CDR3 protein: CASRTSGNSYEQYF
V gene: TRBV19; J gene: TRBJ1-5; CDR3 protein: CASAPPLFAPSNQPQHF
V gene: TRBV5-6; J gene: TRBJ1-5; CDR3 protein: CASSLDGTGLGQPQHF
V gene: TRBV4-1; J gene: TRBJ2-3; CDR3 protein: CASSRTGLPSTDTQYF
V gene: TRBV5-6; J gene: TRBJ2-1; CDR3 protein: CASSERGYSGRAYEQFF
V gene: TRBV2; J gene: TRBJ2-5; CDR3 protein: CASSELARSGTQYF
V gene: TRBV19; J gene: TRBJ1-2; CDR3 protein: CASNPATNYGYTF
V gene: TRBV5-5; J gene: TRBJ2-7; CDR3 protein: CASSLAGALRPGFEQYF
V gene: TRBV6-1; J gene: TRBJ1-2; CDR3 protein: CASRDDRGNYGYTF
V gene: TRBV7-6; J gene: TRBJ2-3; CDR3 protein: CASSLGQGLFTDTQYF
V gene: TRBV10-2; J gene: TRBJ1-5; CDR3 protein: CASSELNQPQHF
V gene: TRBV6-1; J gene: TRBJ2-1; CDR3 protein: CASKMGGNYNEQFF
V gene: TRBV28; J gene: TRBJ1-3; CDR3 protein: CASSPQGKENTIYF
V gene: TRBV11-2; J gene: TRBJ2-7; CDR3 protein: CASSLVVSGSSYEQYF
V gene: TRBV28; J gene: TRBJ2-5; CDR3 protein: CASTGGDRTETQYF
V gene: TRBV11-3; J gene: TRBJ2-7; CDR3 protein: CASSSGGPYEQYF
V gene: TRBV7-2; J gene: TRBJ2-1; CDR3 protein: CASSLAGGPYEQFF
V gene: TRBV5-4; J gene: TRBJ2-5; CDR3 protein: CASSAPPGGGQETQYF
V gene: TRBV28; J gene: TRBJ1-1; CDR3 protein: CASRPWTGEAFF
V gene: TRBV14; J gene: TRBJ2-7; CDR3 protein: CASSQDRIEQYF
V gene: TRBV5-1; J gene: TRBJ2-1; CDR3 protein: CASSFSEGEQFF